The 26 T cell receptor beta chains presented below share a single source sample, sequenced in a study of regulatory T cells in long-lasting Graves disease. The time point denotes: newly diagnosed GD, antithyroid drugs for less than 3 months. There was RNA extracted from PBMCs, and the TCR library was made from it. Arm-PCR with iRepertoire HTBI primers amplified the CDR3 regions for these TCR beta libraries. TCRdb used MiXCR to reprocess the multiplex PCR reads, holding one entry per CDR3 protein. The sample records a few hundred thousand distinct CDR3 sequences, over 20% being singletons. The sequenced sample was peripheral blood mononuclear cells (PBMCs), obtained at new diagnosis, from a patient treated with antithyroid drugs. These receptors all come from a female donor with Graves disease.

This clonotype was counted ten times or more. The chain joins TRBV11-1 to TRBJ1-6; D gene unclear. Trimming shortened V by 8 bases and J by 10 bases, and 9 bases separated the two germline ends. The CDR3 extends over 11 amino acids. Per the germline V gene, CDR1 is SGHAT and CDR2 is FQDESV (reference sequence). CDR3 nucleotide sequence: TGTGCCAGCGGTTGGGAGTCACCCCTCCACTTT. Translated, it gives CASGWESPLHF.

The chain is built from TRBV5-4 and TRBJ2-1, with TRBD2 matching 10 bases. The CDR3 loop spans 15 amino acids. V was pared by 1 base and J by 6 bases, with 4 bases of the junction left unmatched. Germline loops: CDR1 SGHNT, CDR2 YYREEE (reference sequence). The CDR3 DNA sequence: TGTGCCAGCAGCTTGCGGCTAGCGGGAGTCAATGAGCAGTTCTTC. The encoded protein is CASSLRLAGVNEQFF.

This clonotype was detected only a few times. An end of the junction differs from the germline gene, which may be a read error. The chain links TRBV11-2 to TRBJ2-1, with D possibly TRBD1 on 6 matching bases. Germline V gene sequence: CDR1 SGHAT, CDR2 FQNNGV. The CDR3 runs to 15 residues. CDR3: CASSPAAQGYNEQFF. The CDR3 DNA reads TGCGCCAGCAGCCCCGCCGCTCAGGGGTACAATGAGCAGTTCTTC.

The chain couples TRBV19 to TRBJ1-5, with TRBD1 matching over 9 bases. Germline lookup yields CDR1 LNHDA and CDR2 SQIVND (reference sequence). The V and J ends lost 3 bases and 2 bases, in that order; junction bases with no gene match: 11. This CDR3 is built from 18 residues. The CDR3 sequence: CASSMPTGGVSGNQPQHF. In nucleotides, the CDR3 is TGTGCCAGTAGTATGCCGACAGGGGGGGTTTCGGGCAATCAGCCCCAGCATTTT. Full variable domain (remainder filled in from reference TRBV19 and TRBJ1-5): DGGITQSPKYLFRKEGQNVTLSCEQNLNHDAMYWYRQDPGQGLRLIYYSQIVNDFQKGDIAEGYSVSREKKESFPLTVTSAQKNPTAFYLCASSMPTGGVSGNQPQHFGDGTRLSIL.

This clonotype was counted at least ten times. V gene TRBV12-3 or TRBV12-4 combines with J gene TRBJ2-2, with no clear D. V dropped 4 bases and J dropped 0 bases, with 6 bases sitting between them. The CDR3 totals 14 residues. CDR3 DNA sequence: TGTGCCAGCAGTTCCTACCCGAACACCGGGGAGCTGTTTTTT. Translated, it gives CASSSYPNTGELFF.

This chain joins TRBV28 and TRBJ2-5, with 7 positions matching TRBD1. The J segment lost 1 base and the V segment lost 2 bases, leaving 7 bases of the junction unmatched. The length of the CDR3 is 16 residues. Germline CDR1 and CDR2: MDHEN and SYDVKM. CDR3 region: CASSLRYGQVQETQYF. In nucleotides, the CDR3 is TGTGCCAGCAGTTTACGGTACGGACAGGTCCAAGAGACCCAGTACTTC.

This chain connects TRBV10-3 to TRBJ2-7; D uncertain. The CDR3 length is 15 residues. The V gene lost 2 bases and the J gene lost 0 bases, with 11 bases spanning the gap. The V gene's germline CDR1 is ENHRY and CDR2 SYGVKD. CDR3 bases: TGTGCCATCAGTGAGCCAGGTGGGGACTCCTACGAGCAGTACTTC. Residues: CAISEPGGDSYEQYF.

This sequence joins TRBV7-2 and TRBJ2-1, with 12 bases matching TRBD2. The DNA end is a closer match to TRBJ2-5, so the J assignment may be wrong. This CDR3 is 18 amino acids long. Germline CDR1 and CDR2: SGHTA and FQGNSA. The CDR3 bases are TGTGCCAGCAGCGGGCTGACTAGCGGGGGCGGAAGAAGAGAGACCCAGTACTTC. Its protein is CASSGLTSGGGRRETQYF.

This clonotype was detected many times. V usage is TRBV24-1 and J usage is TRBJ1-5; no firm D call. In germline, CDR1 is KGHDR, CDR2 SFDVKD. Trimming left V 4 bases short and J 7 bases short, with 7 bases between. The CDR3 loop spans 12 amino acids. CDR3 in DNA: TGTGCCACCAGTGACTATCAACAGCCCCAGCATTTT. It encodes CATSDYQQPQHF.

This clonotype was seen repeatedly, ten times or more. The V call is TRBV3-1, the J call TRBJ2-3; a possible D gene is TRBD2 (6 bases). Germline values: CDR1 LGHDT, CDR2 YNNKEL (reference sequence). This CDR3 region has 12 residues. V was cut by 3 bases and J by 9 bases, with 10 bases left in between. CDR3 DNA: TGTGCCAGCAGCCAGCTTGGAGGGACGCAGTATTTT. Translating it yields CASSQLGGTQYF.

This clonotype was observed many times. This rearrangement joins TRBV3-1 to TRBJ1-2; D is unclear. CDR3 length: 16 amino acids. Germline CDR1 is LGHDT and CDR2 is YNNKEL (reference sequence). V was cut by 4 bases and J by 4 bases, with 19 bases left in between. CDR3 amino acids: CASSLGSGGTLYGYTF. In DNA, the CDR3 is TGTGCCAGCAGCCTTGGATCGGGTGGCACCCTCTATGGCTACACCTTC.

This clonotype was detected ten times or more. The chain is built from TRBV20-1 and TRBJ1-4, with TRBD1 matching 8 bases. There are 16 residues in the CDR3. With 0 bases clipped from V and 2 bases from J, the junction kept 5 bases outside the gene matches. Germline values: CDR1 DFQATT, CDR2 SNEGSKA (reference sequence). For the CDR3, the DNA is TGCAGTGCTAGAGATCCCCGACAGGGGACTAATGAAAAACTGTTTTTT. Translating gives CSARDPRQGTNEKLFF.

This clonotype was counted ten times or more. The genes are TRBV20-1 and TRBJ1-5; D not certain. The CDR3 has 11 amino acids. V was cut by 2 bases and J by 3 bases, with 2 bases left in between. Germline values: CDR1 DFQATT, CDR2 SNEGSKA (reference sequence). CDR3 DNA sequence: TGCAGTGCTAGATACAATCAGCCCCAGCATTTT. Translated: CSARYNQPQHF.

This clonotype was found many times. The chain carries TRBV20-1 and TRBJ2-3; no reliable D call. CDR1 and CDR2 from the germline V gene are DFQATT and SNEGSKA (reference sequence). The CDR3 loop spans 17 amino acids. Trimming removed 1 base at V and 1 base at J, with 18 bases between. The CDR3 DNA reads TGCAGTGCTAGAGTTTTTAAGTTTATAGGCGGCACAGATACGCAGTATTTT. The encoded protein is CSARVFKFIGGTDTQYF.

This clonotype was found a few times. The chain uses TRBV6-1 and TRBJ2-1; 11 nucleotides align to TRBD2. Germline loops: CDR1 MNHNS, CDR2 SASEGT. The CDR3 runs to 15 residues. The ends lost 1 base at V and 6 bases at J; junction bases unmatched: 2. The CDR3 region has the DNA TGTGCCAGCAGTGAAGTGCTAGCGGGAGGCAATGAGCAGTTCTTC. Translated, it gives CASSEVLAGGNEQFF.

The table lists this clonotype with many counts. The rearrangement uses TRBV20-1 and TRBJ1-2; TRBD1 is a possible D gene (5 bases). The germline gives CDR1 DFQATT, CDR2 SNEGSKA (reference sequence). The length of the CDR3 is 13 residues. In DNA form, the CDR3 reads TGCAGCACGGGGGGAATTGACAACTATGGCTACACCTTC. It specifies CSTGGIDNYGYTF.

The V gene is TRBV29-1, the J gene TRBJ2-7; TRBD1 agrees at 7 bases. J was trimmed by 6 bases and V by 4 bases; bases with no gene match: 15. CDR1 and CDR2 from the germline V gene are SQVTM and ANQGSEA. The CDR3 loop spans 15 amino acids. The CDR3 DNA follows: TGCAGCGTTGGGGGTGGGGCAGGGGGTATAGGCGAGCAGTACTTC. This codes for CSVGGGAGGIGEQYF.

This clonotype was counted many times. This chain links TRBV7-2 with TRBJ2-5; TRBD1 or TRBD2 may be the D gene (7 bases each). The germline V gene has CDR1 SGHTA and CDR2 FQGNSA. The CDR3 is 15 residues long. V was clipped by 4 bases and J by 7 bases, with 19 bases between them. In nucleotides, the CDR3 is TGTGCCAGCAGCTGGGGCCGCGGCAGGGGGGGGACCCAGTACTTC. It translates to CASSWGRGRGGTQYF. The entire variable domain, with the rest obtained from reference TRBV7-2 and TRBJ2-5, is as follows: GAGVSQSPSNKVTEKGKDVELRCDPISGHTALYWYRQSLGQGLEFLIYFQGNSAPDKSGLPSDRFSAERTGGSVSTLTIQRTQQEDSAVYLCASSWGRGRGGTQYFGPGTRLLVL.

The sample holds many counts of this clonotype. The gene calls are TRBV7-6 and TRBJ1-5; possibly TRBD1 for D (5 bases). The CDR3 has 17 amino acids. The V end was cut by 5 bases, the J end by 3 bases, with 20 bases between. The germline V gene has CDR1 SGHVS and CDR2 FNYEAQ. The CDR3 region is CASSTRGCQDNNQPQHF. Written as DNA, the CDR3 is TGTGCCAGCAGCACCCGAGGTTGTCAGGACAACAATCAGCCCCAGCATTTT.

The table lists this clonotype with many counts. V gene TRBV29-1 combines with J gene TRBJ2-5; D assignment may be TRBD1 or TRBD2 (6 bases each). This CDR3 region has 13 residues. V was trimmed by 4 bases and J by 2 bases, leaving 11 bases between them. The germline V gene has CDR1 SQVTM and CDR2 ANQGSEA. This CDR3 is CSVAGADQETQYF. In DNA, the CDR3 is TGCAGCGTTGCGGGGGCAGATCAAGAGACCCAGTACTTC.

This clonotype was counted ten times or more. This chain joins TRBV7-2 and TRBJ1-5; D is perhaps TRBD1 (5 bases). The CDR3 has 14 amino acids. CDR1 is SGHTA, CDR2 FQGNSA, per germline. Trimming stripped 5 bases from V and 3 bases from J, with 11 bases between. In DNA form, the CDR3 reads TGTGCCAGCAGCCCTCAGACAGTCAATCAGCCCCAGCATTTT. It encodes CASSPQTVNQPQHF.

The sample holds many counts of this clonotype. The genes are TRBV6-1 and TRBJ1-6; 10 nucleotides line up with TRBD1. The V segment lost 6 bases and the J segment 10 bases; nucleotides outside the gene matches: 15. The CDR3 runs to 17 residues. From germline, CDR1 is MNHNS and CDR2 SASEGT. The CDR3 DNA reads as TGTGCCAGCAGATCGCCCTCTTACCGGGACAGGGGATCACCCCTCCACTTT. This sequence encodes CASRSPSYRDRGSPLHF.

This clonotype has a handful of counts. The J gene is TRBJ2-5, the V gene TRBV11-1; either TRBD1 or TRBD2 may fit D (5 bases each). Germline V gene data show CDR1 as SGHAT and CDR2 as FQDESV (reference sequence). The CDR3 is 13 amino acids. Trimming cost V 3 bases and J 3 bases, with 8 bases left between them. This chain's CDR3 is CASSLGVEETQYF. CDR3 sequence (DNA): TGTGCCAGCAGCTTGGGGGTGGAAGAGACCCAGTACTTC. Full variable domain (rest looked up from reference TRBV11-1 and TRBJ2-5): EAEVAQSPRYKITEKSQAVAFWCDPISGHATLYWYRQILGQGPELLVQFQDESVVDDSQLPKDRFSAERLKGVDSTLKIQPAELGDSAMYLCASSLGVEETQYFGPGTRLLVL.

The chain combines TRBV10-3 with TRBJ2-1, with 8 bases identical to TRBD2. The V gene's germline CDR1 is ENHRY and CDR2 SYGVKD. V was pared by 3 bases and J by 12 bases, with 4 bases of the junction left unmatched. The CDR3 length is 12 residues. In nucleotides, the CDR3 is TGTGCCATCAGTGAAAGCGGGAGTGGGCAGTTCTTC. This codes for CAISESGSGQFF.

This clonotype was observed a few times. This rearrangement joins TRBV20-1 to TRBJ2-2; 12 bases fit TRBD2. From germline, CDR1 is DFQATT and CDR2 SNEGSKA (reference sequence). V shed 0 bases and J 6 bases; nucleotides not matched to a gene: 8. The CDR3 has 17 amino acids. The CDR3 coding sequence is TGCAGTGCTAGAGATGTGACTAGCGGGGGCCGACCCGGGGAGCTGTTTTTT. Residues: CSARDVTSGGRPGELFF.

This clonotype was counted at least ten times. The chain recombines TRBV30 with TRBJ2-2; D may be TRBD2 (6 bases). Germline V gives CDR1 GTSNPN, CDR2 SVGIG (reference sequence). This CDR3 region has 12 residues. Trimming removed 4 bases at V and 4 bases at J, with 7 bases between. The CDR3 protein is CAWKAGTGELFF. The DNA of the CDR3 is TGTGCCTGGAAAGCGGGCACCGGGGAGCTGTTTTTT.